Detailed here is one T cell receptor (beta chain). What it binds is not known. The CDR3 has 13 residues. Germline V gene sequence: CDR1 SGHRS, CDR2 YFSETQ. Trimming took 4 bases from V and 8 from J, leaving 15 bases between them. This sample was included in a study of CD8 T cells in ankylosing spondylitis. Findings and limits, study-wide: Disease-associated clones were reportedly significantly overrepresented in matched ankylosing spondylitis synovial fluid.

Quantitative barcoded 5'-RACE was used to prepare TCR beta libraries. TCRdb re-analysed the 5' RACE reads in MiXCR, keeping a single row per CDR3 protein. Here the sample spans 150,000 to 200,000 distinct CDR3 sequences, under 14% being singletons. This clonotype originated in a male donor with ankylosing spondylitis or in good health (not recorded which). Sequenced sample: blood, either unsorted or a sorted T cell fraction (not recorded which). The rearrangement links TRBV5-1 to TRBJ1-2, with D perhaps matching TRBD1 (6 bases). CDR3 loop: CASSAIQGVGYTF. CDR3 DNA sequence: TGCGCCAGCAGCGCAATACAGGGAGTGGGCTACACCTTC.